One and the same sample provided the 14 T cell receptor beta chains below, sequenced in a study of cytomegalovirus exposure and HLA in healthy donors. Primers included in the PCR were 60 Vbeta and 13 Jbeta primers. Data came from immunoSEQ multiplex PCR; TCRdb stores just in-frame clones and leaves some out. The table records more than 80,000 clones, 64% of them present only once. Sequenced material: PBMCs. The receptors here all came from a human donor in good health.

This chain uses TRBV18 with TRBJ1-2; D remains unclear. Trimming pared 2 bases from V and 6 bases from J, leaving 10 bases between. The CDR3 sequence is 13 residues long. Looked up from germline, CDR1 is KGHSH and CDR2 is LQKENI. The CDR3 here is CASSPIEVHGYTF. The CDR3 DNA sequence: TGTGCCAGCTCACCAATAGAAGTTCATGGCTACACCTTC.

The CDR3: CASTRRGGGRDEQYF. The CDR3 coding sequence is TGTGCCAGCACAAGACGAGGGGGGGGGCGCGACGAGCAGTACTTC. The gene calls are TRBV2 and TRBJ2-7; possible D gene TRBD2, 7 bases. V was trimmed by 7 bases and J by 5 bases, leaving 21 bases between them. Germline loops: CDR1 SNHLY, CDR2 FYNNEI. The CDR3 has 15 amino acids.

The chain recombines TRBV7-2 with TRBJ1-2, with D uncertain. CDR1 and CDR2 from the germline V gene are SGHTA and FQGNSA. This CDR3 region has 15 residues. V dropped 1 base and J dropped 4 bases, with 13 bases sitting between them. The CDR3 here is CASSLDSQVSYGYTF. The DNA of the CDR3 is TGTGCCAGCAGCTTAGACTCCCAGGTCTCCTATGGCTACACCTTC.

Here the CDR3 DNA reads TGTGCCTGGAGTGTACACGCGGTCGATGAGCAGTTCTTC. This translates into CAWSVHAVDEQFF. The chain combines TRBV30 with TRBJ2-1, with no clear D. V gave up 0 bases and J gave up 8 bases, with 11 bases separating them. CDR3 size: 13 residues. Germline V gene data show CDR1 as GTSNPN and CDR2 as SVGIG (reference sequence).

The chain uses TRBV10-2 and TRBJ1-6, with D possibly being TRBD1 (6 bases). The CDR3 runs 15 residues. V lost 6 bases and J lost 2, with 11 bases in between. Germline assignment: CDR1 WSHSY and CDR2 SAAADI. Written as DNA, the CDR3 is TGCGCCAGCAGGGAGGACAGCACCTATAATTCACCCCTCCACTTT. Its protein product is CASREDSTYNSPLHF.

The genes are TRBV7-8 and TRBJ1-3, with 7 bases lining up with TRBD1. The CDR3 has 16 residues. Germline V gene lookup returns CDR1 SGHVS and CDR2 FQNEAQ. J was trimmed by 4 bases and V by 5 bases; bases with no gene match: 11. The CDR3 region has the DNA TGTGCCAGCAGCCGGGGCGTAGGGACAGCGGGAAACACCATATATTTT. Translated: CASSRGVGTAGNTIYF.

The rearrangement links TRBV4-1 to TRBJ2-7, with TRBD1 matching 7 bases. Germline V gene data show CDR1 as MGHRA and CDR2 as YSYEKL. The V segment lost 3 bases and the J segment 3 bases; nucleotides outside the gene matches: 2. There are 13 residues in the CDR3. CDR3 residues: CASSQTGFYEQYF. The CDR3 nucleotides are TGCGCCAGCAGCCAGACAGGGTTCTACGAGCAGTACTTC.

The V gene is TRBV11-2, the J gene TRBJ2-2; 9 nucleotides line up with TRBD2. Germline values: CDR1 SGHAT, CDR2 FQNNGV. The CDR3 spans 16 residues. V dropped 4 bases and J dropped 8; count of bases not matched to a gene: 11. The CDR3 nucleotides are TGTGCCAGCAGCTCCCGACTTGCGGGGGGGCCTGGGGAGCTGTTTTTT. It yields the protein CASSSRLAGGPGELFF. Based on the CDR3 plus reference TRBV11-2 and TRBJ2-2, the full variable domain is EAGVAQSPRYKIIEKRQSVAFWCNPISGHATLYWYQQILGQGPKLLIQFQNNGVVDDSQLPKDRFSAERLKGVDSTLKIQPAKLEDSAVYLCASSSRLAGGPGELFFGEGSRLTVL.

This clone came up a few times. The V call is TRBV9, the J call TRBJ2-7, with 11 bases identical to TRBD1. Germline lookup yields CDR1 SGDLS and CDR2 YYNGEE. Trimming at V came to 0 bases and at J to 5 bases, leaving 1 base not matched to a gene. The CDR3 length is 14 residues. The CDR3 DNA sequence: TGTGCCAGCAGCGTAGGGGACAGGGGGGACGAGCAGTACTTC. This sequence encodes CASSVGDRGDEQYF.

A word on this clone: Other DNA sequences in the same sample also yield this CDR3. This chain links TRBV4-3 with TRBJ1-4; no firm D call. CDR3 length equals 16 residues. V was pared by 1 base and J by 6 bases, with 15 bases between. Germline V gene lookup returns CDR1 LGHNA and CDR2 YSLEER. The CDR3 here is CASSQVGLTRDEKLFF. The CDR3 DNA follows: TGCGCCAGCAGCCAAGTGGGTCTTACTAGGGATGAAAAACTGTTTTTT.

This chain links TRBV29-1 with TRBJ1-1; TRBD1 matches 9 bases. The CDR3 spans 15 residues. Germline CDR1 is SQVTM and CDR2 is ANQGSEA. J was trimmed by 5 bases and V by 6 bases; bases with no gene match: 13. CDR3 in amino acids: CSVMPATGGGTEAFF. The CDR3 DNA reads TGCAGCGTGATGCCCGCGACAGGGGGAGGTACTGAAGCTTTCTTT.

The chain couples TRBV19 to TRBJ2-3; D is perhaps TRBD2 (6 bases). In germline, CDR1 is LNHDA, CDR2 SQIVND (reference sequence). Trimming removed 9 bases from V and 4 bases from J, with 14 bases in between. This CDR3 region has 13 residues. The CDR3 sequence: CASRGTAPDTQYF. In DNA, the CDR3 is TGTGCCAGCCGGGGGACCGCCCCAGATACGCAGTATTTT. Using reference TRBV19 and TRBJ2-3 for the parts outside the CDR3, the full variable domain is DGGITQSPKYLFRKEGQNVTLSCEQNLNHDAMYWYRQDPGQGLRLIYYSQIVNDFQKGDIAEGYSVSREKKESFPLTVTSAQKNPTAFYLCASRGTAPDTQYFGPGTRLTVL.

V usage is TRBV12-5 and J usage is TRBJ2-5, with D perhaps matching TRBD2 (7 bases). Trimming took 4 bases from V and 3 from J, leaving 18 bases between them. Germline V gives CDR1 LGHNT, CDR2 FRNRAP. CDR3 length: 16 amino acids. DNA of the CDR3: TGTGCTAGTGGTTCCGGGGGGCGATCCGTGAAAGAGACCCAGTACTTC. This codes for CASGSGGRSVKETQYF.

This clone turned up a few times. The V gene is TRBV7-3, the J gene TRBJ2-1; 9 nucleotides agree with TRBD2. The CDR3 runs to 16 residues. Germline loops: CDR1 SGHTA, CDR2 FQGTGA. With V trimmed by 4 bases and J by 4 bases, 8 bases remained unmatched. CDR3 region: CASSSDGTSYYNEQFF. CDR3 in DNA: TGTGCCAGCAGCTCCGACGGGACTAGCTATTACAATGAGCAGTTCTTC.